A single sample is the source of the 32 T cell receptor beta chains below, sequenced in a study of T cell changes during pregnancy in multiple sclerosis. The assay was immunoSEQ multiplex PCR, and TCRdb's table has in-frame clones only and misses some. The sample holds 78,000 or so clones; about 90% are singletons and the top ten take around 3%. Here the sequenced sample was peripheral blood, taken before pregnancy. The receptors come from a female donor with multiple sclerosis, enrolled in a pregnancy study.

The chain combines TRBV6-6 with TRBJ2-7; no clear D. This CDR3 is 13 amino acids long. Germline V gene sequence: CDR1 MNHNY, CDR2 SVGAGI (reference sequence). Trimming took off 2 bases at V and 7 bases at J, with 12 bases between the two ends. CDR3 in DNA: TGTGCCAGCAGTTACCTTCGTCCCGGGGAGCAGTACTTC. Amino acids: CASSYLRPGEQYF.

This clone has just one count. The chain recombines TRBV19 with TRBJ1-1, with a tentative D call TRBD1 (5 bases). CDR1 is LNHDA and CDR2 is SQIVND in the germline V gene (reference sequence). Trimming left V 5 bases short and J 1 base short, with 17 bases between. This CDR3 contains 16 residues. The chain's CDR3 is CASSLFGAGRNTEAFF. CDR3 nucleotides: TGTGCCAGTAGTCTTTTTGGGGCTGGTCGGAACACTGAAGCTTTCTTT.

V and J are TRBV7-6 and TRBJ2-3; 8 bases are shared with TRBD1. After removal of 3 bases from V and 6 bases from J, the junction contained 5 bases not matched to a gene. This CDR3 comprises 14 residues. Germline lookup yields CDR1 SGHVS and CDR2 FNYEAQ. CDR3 in DNA: TGTGCCAGCAGCTTCGGGACAGGTTTCGATACGCAGTATTTT. Amino acid sequence: CASSFGTGFDTQYF.

The rearrangement uses TRBV6-6 and TRBJ1-1, with D unclear. The CDR3 runs to 13 residues. Per germline, CDR1 MNHNY and CDR2 SVGAGI (reference sequence). V was clipped by 10 bases and J by 2 bases, with 14 bases between them. The CDR3 protein is CATLPAGNTEAFF. CDR3 in DNA: TGTGCCACCCTACCTGCAGGCAACACTGAAGCTTTCTTT.

This clone was seen once. V gene TRBV9 combines with J gene TRBJ1-1; 9 nucleotides line up with TRBD1. The CDR3 has 16 residues. Germline assignment: CDR1 SGDLS and CDR2 YYNGEE. V lost 2 bases, J lost 1 base, and 6 bases stayed unmatched. The CDR3 nucleotides are TGTGCCAGCAGCGTGAACCGGGACAGGGCGAACACTGAAGCTTTCTTT. It is translated as CASSVNRDRANTEAFF.

This chain uses TRBV28 with TRBJ2-2; maybe TRBD2 (6 bases). V was clipped by 3 bases and J by 0 bases, with 8 bases between them. Looked up from germline, CDR1 is MDHEN and CDR2 is SYDVKM. The CDR3 has 15 residues. The CDR3 protein is CASSLGLANTGELFF. The CDR3 bases are TGTGCCAGCAGTTTGGGACTCGCGAACACCGGGGAGCTGTTTTTT.

The chain has TRBV5-4 and TRBJ2-7; possibly TRBD2 for D (6 bases). This CDR3 is built from 14 residues. The germline V gene encodes CDR1 SGHNT and CDR2 YYREEE (reference sequence). V lost 4 bases and J lost 4, with 15 bases in between. CDR3 residues: CASSPMEGTYEQYF. CDR3 DNA: TGTGCCAGCAGCCCGATGGAGGGGACTTACGAGCAGTACTTC.

This clone came up a few times. V is TRBV2 and J is TRBJ1-1; D not resolved. Germline V gene sequence: CDR1 SNHLY, CDR2 FYNNEI. This CDR3 is built from 13 residues. The V and J ends lost 7 bases and 0 bases respectively, with 9 bases between them. CDR3 residues: CASIDQVNTEAFF. Written as DNA, the CDR3 is TGTGCCAGCATAGATCAGGTGAACACTGAAGCTTTCTTT.

The V and J genes are TRBV4-2 and TRBJ2-2; 7 nucleotides align to TRBD1. J lost 5 bases, V lost 4 bases, and 7 bases had no gene match. CDR3 length: 15 residues. The V gene's germline CDR1 is LGHNA and CDR2 YNFKEQ. CDR3 sequence (DNA): TGTGCCAGCAGCCGGGACAGCTTCTATACCGGGGAGCTGTTTTTT. It codes for CASSRDSFYTGELFF.

The V and J genes are TRBV19 and TRBJ2-7; 8 bases align to TRBD2. Unmatched junction bases numbered 11, after V lost 4 bases and J lost 6 bases. The CDR3 sequence is 15 residues long. Germline V lookup: CDR1 LNHDA, CDR2 SQIVND (reference sequence). The CDR3 protein is CASSTNLAGGAEQYF. DNA of the CDR3: TGTGCCAGTAGTACCAACCTAGCGGGTGGTGCCGAGCAGTACTTC.

The chain is built from TRBV7-2 and TRBJ2-1, with D perhaps matching TRBD1 (6 bases). This CDR3 is 17 amino acids long. Germline assignment: CDR1 SGHTA and CDR2 FQGNSA. The V end lost 0 bases, the J end lost 5 bases, and 17 bases lay between the germline ends. The chain's CDR3 is CASSLAHRTAIDNEQFF. The DNA for the CDR3 is TGTGCCAGCAGCTTAGCCCATCGGACAGCAATAGACAATGAGCAGTTCTTC.

The genes are TRBV5-1 and TRBJ1-4, with a possible D match to TRBD1 (6 bases). CDR1 and CDR2 from the germline V gene are SGHRS and YFSETQ. The V end was cut by 3 bases, the J end by 7 bases, with 13 bases between. This CDR3 has 14 amino acids. The CDR3 loop is CASSYLGAREKLFF. The CDR3 DNA follows: TGCGCCAGCAGCTACTTGGGGGCCCGTGAAAAACTGTTTTTT.

The chain joins TRBV11-3 to TRBJ2-3; 12 nucleotides line up with TRBD1. CDR1 is SGHNT and CDR2 is YENEEA in the germline V gene. The CDR3 covers 16 residues. The junction had 6 bases not matched to a gene; V was cut back by 6 bases and J by 2 bases. The CDR3 bases are TGTGCCAGCAGTCCAGGGACAGGGGGCATCACAGATACGCAGTATTTT. This codes for CASSPGTGGITDTQYF. Drawing the rest from reference TRBV11-3 and TRBJ2-3, the complete variable domain is EAGVVQSPRYKIIEKKQPVAFWCNPISGHNTLYWYLQNLGQGPELLIRYENEEAVDDSQLPKDRFSAERLKGVDSTLKIQPAELGDSAVYLCASSPGTGGITDTQYFGPGTRLTVL.

V usage is TRBV19 and J usage is TRBJ2-7; TRBD1 aligns across 9 bases. From germline, CDR1 is LNHDA and CDR2 SQIVND (reference sequence). V shed 5 bases, J shed 5 bases, and the junction held 7 bases outside the gene matches. The CDR3 contains 14 residues. CDR3 sequence reads: CASSSRDRVHEQYF. CDR3 nucleotide sequence: TGTGCCAGTAGTTCCCGGGACAGGGTCCACGAGCAGTACTTC.

Details on this clone: This sample also contains other DNA sequences that code for the same CDR3. This rearrangement joins TRBV4-3 to TRBJ2-7; TRBD2 matches 13 bases. The V gene's germline CDR1 is LGHNA and CDR2 YSLEER. CDR3 length: 15 amino acids. The J segment lost 3 bases and the V segment lost 3 bases, leaving 2 bases of the junction unmatched. DNA for the CDR3: TGCGCCAGCAGCCAGGGACTAGCGGGACTCTACGAGCAGTACTTC. Protein: CASSQGLAGLYEQYF.

V and J are TRBV18 and TRBJ1-2, with TRBD1 identical over 10 bases. Germline trimming cut 6 bases from V and 4 bases from J; bases unmatched to any gene: 11. This CDR3 comprises 16 residues. Germline lookup yields CDR1 KGHSH and CDR2 LQKENI. CDR3 loop: CASSPLDRGLSYGYTF. Here the CDR3 DNA reads TGTGCCAGCTCGCCTCTCGACAGGGGGCTTAGCTATGGCTACACCTTC.

This clone was picked up one time. The junction and the germline gene differ at one end; a read error may be behind it. This chain links TRBV7-3 with TRBJ2-7; D possibly corresponds to TRBD2 (5 bases). The CDR3 runs 10 residues. CDR1 and CDR2 (germline): SGHTA, FQGTGA. The chain's CDR3 is CASSLTPGNF. CDR3 coding DNA: TGTGCCAGCAGCCTCACCCCGGGGAACTTC.

The CDR3, as DNA: TGTGCCAGCAGTGAAGTTGGCGACTACCGGAATGAGCAGTTCTTC. This translates into CASSEVGDYRNEQFF. The rearrangement joins TRBV6-1 to TRBJ2-1, with TRBD2 as a possible D gene (5 bases). From germline, CDR1 is MNHNS and CDR2 SASEGT. The CDR3 sequence is 15 residues long. V was shortened by 1 base and J by 7 bases, with 14 bases between the two germline ends.

Here the CDR3 reads CASSYPQGMNTEAFF. CDR3 nucleotides: TGTGCCAGCAGCTACCCACAGGGAATGAACACTGAAGCTTTCTTT. The chain couples TRBV28 to TRBJ1-1, with a tentative D call TRBD1 (6 bases). V lost 6 bases and J 0 bases, leaving 14 bases between the germline ends. Germline V gene sequence: CDR1 MDHEN, CDR2 SYDVKM. This CDR3 has 15 amino acids. Based on the CDR3 plus reference TRBV28 and TRBJ1-1, the full variable domain is DVKVTQSSRYLVKRTGEKVFLECVQDMDHENMFWYRQDPGLGLRLIYFSYDVKMKEKGDIPEGYSVSREKKERFSLILESASTNQTSMYLCASSYPQGMNTEAFFGQGTRLTVV.

This clone was recorded once. This chain links TRBV5-6 with TRBJ2-7, with TRBD2 identical over 13 bases. V dropped 4 bases and J dropped 1; count of bases not matched to a gene: 11. Germline V gene data show CDR1 as SGHDT and CDR2 as YYEEEE. This CDR3 has 18 residues. CDR3 nucleotides: TGTGCCAGCAGCCCCGGACTAGCGGGAGAGCGTGAGTCCTACGAGCAGTACTTC. Protein sequence: CASSPGLAGERESYEQYF.

The V gene is TRBV2, the J gene TRBJ2-3; 8 bases are shared with TRBD1. This CDR3 is built from 16 residues. Per germline, CDR1 SNHLY and CDR2 FYNNEI. Losses at the gene ends were 8 bases for V and 1 base for J; bases not matched to a gene: 11. The CDR3, as DNA: TGTGCCAGCTTGATGTCGGACAGGGTGGGCACAGATACGCAGTATTTT. As protein: CASLMSDRVGTDTQYF.

CDR3 coding DNA: TGTGCCAGCAGTGATTTGTTCAAAGTAAGCCTTAACACCGGGGAGCTGTTTTTT. This encodes CASSDLFKVSLNTGELFF. The rearrangement joins TRBV2 to TRBJ2-2; no definite D call. The CDR3 is made up of 18 amino acids. Germline loops: CDR1 SNHLY, CDR2 FYNNEI. Between the trimmed V and J ends, which lost 3 bases and 2 bases, there was a span of 19 bases.

This chain links TRBV28 with TRBJ2-5; D remains unclear. V shed 3 bases and J shed 3 bases, with 11 bases lying between them. The CDR3 has 14 amino acids. CDR1 and CDR2 (germline): MDHEN, SYDVKM. The CDR3 region is CASSFPYGEETQYF. CDR3 in DNA: TGTGCCAGCAGTTTTCCGTACGGAGAAGAGACCCAGTACTTC.

The chain links TRBV6-5 to TRBJ2-1, with TRBD2 identical over 9 bases. Germline CDR1 and CDR2: MNHEY and SVGAGI. The CDR3 has 14 amino acids. The V gene end was trimmed by 2 bases and the J gene end by 6 bases; junction bases not matched to a gene: 2. In DNA, the CDR3 is TGTGCCAGCAGTTACGGCGGGAGGGCCAATGAGCAGTTCTTC. Translating it yields CASSYGGRANEQFF.

The rearrangement links TRBV28 to TRBJ2-2; D perhaps matches TRBD1 (6 bases). Trimming shortened V by 6 bases and J by 9 bases, and 17 bases separated the two germline ends. Germline V lookup: CDR1 MDHEN, CDR2 SYDVKM. This CDR3 comprises 14 residues. The CDR3 nucleotides are TGTGCCAGCAGCTTAGACAGGACTGTCCGGGAGCTGTTTTTT. Translating gives CASSLDRTVRELFF.

The CDR3 coding sequence is TGCGCCAGCAGCACAGGGGACAACCTGGTGGGAGAGACCCAGTACTTC. It specifies CASSTGDNLVGETQYF. The chain links TRBV5-1 to TRBJ2-5; the match to TRBD1 covers 7 bases. This CDR3 contains 16 residues. The germline V gene has CDR1 SGHRS and CDR2 YFSETQ. Trimming took 4 bases from V and 4 from J; bases not matched to a gene: 13. The whole variable domain, filled in from reference TRBV5-1 and TRBJ2-5, reads KAGVTQTPRYLIKTRGQQVTLSCSPISGHRSVSWYQQTPGQGLQFLFEYFSETQRNKGNFPGRFSGRQFSNSRSEMNVSTLELGDSALYLCASSTGDNLVGETQYFGPGTRLLVL.

The J gene is TRBJ2-3, the V gene TRBV15; D is unresolved. CDR1 LNHNV and CDR2 YYDKDF come from the germline V gene (reference sequence). V was clipped by 10 bases and J by 1 base, with 9 bases between them. This CDR3 has 12 residues. The chain's CDR3 is CAITTGTDTQYF. CDR3 nucleotides: TGTGCCATCACAACCGGCACAGATACGCAGTATTTT.

The V gene is TRBV7-2, the J gene TRBJ2-1, with 8 bases matching TRBD2. CDR1 is SGHTA and CDR2 is FQGNSA in the germline V gene. V was clipped by 2 bases and J by 8 bases; unmatched bases: 11. The CDR3 spans 16 residues. This CDR3 is CASSLSSAGVLDEQFF. CDR3 DNA sequence: TGTGCCAGCAGCTTATCTTCAGCGGGAGTGTTGGATGAGCAGTTCTTC.

This chain links TRBV5-8 with TRBJ1-4; no firm D call. This CDR3 region has 14 residues. In germline, CDR1 is SGHTS, CDR2 YDEGEE. Trimming shortened V by 6 bases and J by 2 bases, and 11 bases separated the two germline ends. CDR3 in amino acids: CASTPKLTNEKLFF. The CDR3, as DNA: TGTGCCAGCACCCCCAAACTGACTAATGAAAAACTGTTTTTT.

This chain links TRBV27 with TRBJ2-3; 10 bases are shared with TRBD2. V was pared by 0 bases and J by 1 base, with 4 bases of the junction left unmatched. CDR1 is MNHEY and CDR2 is SMNVEV in the germline V gene (reference sequence). The length of the CDR3 is 17 residues. The CDR3 DNA follows: TGTGCCAGCAGTTTATCGAGACTAGCGGGCCGCACAGATACGCAGTATTTT. Protein sequence: CASSLSRLAGRTDTQYF.

This chain uses TRBV19 with TRBJ2-1, with 10 positions matching TRBD2. Unmatched junction bases numbered 8, after V lost 4 bases and J lost 2 bases. The length of the CDR3 is 17 residues. The germline V gene encodes CDR1 LNHDA and CDR2 SQIVND (reference sequence). The CDR3 nucleotides read TGTGCCAGTAGTAGGGCTAGCGGGAGTCGAACCTACAATGAGCAGTTCTTC. Translation: CASSRASGSRTYNEQFF.

The rearrangement uses TRBV19 and TRBJ2-3, with TRBD1 identical over 7 bases. CDR3 length: 16 residues. Unmatched junction bases numbered 11, after V lost 8 bases and J lost 0 bases. Germline V lookup: CDR1 LNHDA, CDR2 SQIVND (reference sequence). CDR3 loop: CASGVGQSSSTDTQYF. The DNA of the CDR3 is TGTGCCAGTGGGGTGGGACAGTCCTCTAGCACAGATACGCAGTATTTT.